This TCR beta chain was found in a study of blood T cell repertoires in COVID-19 (dated by TCRdb to the early 2020s). Turning to the overall study: The collaborator samples originated in the United States, Italy and Spain and spanned the acute and convalescent phases of COVID-19. The samples were drawn from two sources: the first 160 participants of the ongoing ImmuneRACE study, and 1,200 or so subjects contributed by 6 global collaborators. Where HLA class I and class II types were available, the types were taken from metadata supplied by the sample provider, not from assay-based typing. A freely available public database, intended as a resource for researchers studying the immune response to SARS-CoV-2, is where the repertoires were released. Subjects who had been exposed to COVID-19, were actively infected with it, or had recovered from it provided the deeply sampled blood TCRbeta repertoires that made up the dataset. The sample metadata nearly always contained a de-identified subject ID, COVID-19 status, age in years and sex. The prospective study material was composed of cDNA or gDNA derived from T cells, B-cell-depleted T cells, or PBMCs. Points the paper makes about the study in general: Clinical and demographic metadata were provided uncurated, with the amount varying by source and participant.

One collaborating source in Seattle enrolled patients during active infection and followed them longitudinally through the course of disease. Each collaborating institution followed its own protocols to collect whole blood in K2EDTA tubes. For TCRbeta analysis, collaborator samples were shipped as frozen whole blood, as isolated PBMCs, or as DNA extracted from either sample type. Of note for this clone: Its target antigen remains unknown. Base qualities are not recorded, but no much larger clone differs from it by a single base.

Per the germline V gene, SGHTA is the CDR1 and FQGNSA is the CDR2. From the cysteine up to the phenylalanine, the CDR3 has a length of 13 residues. Just CDR3 DNA is preserved here, 39 bases in frame from base 1. V lost 7 bases and J lost 4 bases; the stretch between them is 10 bases long. TCRbeta CDR3 regions were amplified from genomic DNA using the immunoSEQ Assay, a bias-controlled multiplex PCR. In the authors' own workflow: Nucleated cell counts per sample were estimated from amplification of reference gene primers within the assay. To quantify the absolute abundance of each unique TCRbeta CDR3 rearrangement, sequence reads were collapsed and filtered. For each sample, productive Simpson clonality was calculated as the square root of Simpson's diversity index over productive rearrangements. TCRdb stores this immuneACCESS table with in-frame sequences only. Part of the clones is absent; in the studies checked, under half of the shortfall reflects unresolved V genes, and no reason is known for the rest. V and J calls and clone size are given by that table; D and trimming were obtained from the DNA. The sample profile shows 220,000 or so clones; 75% to 85% of them were found once. Approximately 8.4% of the sample lies in the top ten.

Here the chain combines TRBV7-2 and TRBJ2-2; the best D guess is TRBD1, with 6 bases matching. This receptor was taken from a woman of 80 years or more with COVID-19, enrolled during active disease. The sample was peripheral blood. The DNA is TGTGCCAGCACCGGACAGTTCACCGGGGAGCTGTTTTTT. Its coded protein is CASTGQFTGELFF.